The 14 T cell receptor beta chains below all came from one sample that was sequenced in a study of OX40 agonist ivuxolimab in advanced cancers. Data came from immunoSEQ multiplex PCR; TCRdb stores just in-frame clones and leaves some out. Seen here are about 77,000 clones, over 75% observed once, and the top ten hold roughly 4.6%. The specimen comprised CD4+ or CD8+ T cells sorted from blood, sampled in a trial of the OX40 agonist ivuxolimab. The receptors shown here come from an adult with an advanced solid tumor such as melanoma, head and neck, liver or kidney cancer.

The V call is TRBV5-1, the J call TRBJ2-1, with D unresolved. Trimming took 1 base from V and 13 from J, leaving 15 bases between them. Per germline, CDR1 SGHRS and CDR2 YFSETQ. The CDR3 loop spans 13 amino acids. The CDR3 protein is CASSLNGQMDQFF. In DNA form, the CDR3 reads TGCGCCAGCAGCTTGAATGGGCAGATGGATCAGTTCTTC.

V is TRBV7-3 and J is TRBJ1-4; D is possibly TRBD1 (6 bases). In germline, CDR1 is SGHTA, CDR2 FQGTGA. This CDR3 has 16 amino acids. V was clipped by 5 bases and J by 7 bases, with 20 bases between them. The CDR3 bases are TGTGCCAGCAGCACACCACAGGGAGCCCTTGGTGAAAAACTGTTTTTT. Residues: CASSTPQGALGEKLFF.

V usage is TRBV5-4 and J usage is TRBJ2-7; D is uncertain. Trimming cost V 4 bases and J 4 bases, with 9 bases left between them. Germline V lookup: CDR1 SGHNT, CDR2 YYREEE (reference sequence). The CDR3 runs to 12 residues. In DNA form, the CDR3 reads TGTGCCAGCAGCGGGGATAGTTACGAGCAGTACTTC. This encodes CASSGDSYEQYF.

The chain uses TRBV6-5 and TRBJ1-5; 7 bases align to TRBD1. Germline CDR1 is MNHEY and CDR2 is SVGAGI. The CDR3 runs to 13 residues. Unmatched junction bases numbered 9, after V lost 8 bases and J lost 8 bases. In DNA form, the CDR3 reads TGTGCCAGCTCTAGACAGGGCCGGGAGCCCCAGCATTTT. This gives the protein CASSRQGREPQHF.

Only a few counts were recorded for this clone. The V gene is TRBV6-5, the J gene TRBJ1-6; D remains unclear. With 5 bases removed from V and 9 bases from J, the gap between germline ends came to 17 bases. CDR1 MNHEY and CDR2 SVGAGI come from the germline V gene. The CDR3 loop spans 15 amino acids. CDR3 in DNA: TGTGCCAGCAGTCCCTCAGTTACCGGCGGTTCACCCCTCCACTTT. Translating gives CASSPSVTGGSPLHF.

The rearrangement links TRBV6-6 to TRBJ2-1, with TRBD2 matching over 10 bases. The germline V gene has CDR1 MNHNY and CDR2 SVGAGI (reference sequence). V gave up 4 bases and J gave up 4 bases; unmatched junction bases: 4. The CDR3 totals 15 residues. CDR3 in DNA: TGTGCCAGCAGTTTGGCTAGCGGGGGTTACAATGAGCAGTTCTTC. Its protein is CASSLASGGYNEQFF.

The chain has TRBV10-3 and TRBJ2-3; D ambiguous. Germline CDR1 is ENHRY and CDR2 is SYGVKD. CDR3 length: 12 residues. Trimming left V 2 bases short and J 0 bases short, with 0 bases between. The DNA for the CDR3 is TGTGCCATCAGTGAGAGCACAGATACGCAGTATTTT. As protein: CAISESTDTQYF.

The chain has TRBV19 and TRBJ2-1; TRBD2 matches 9 bases. V dropped 7 bases and J dropped 7; count of bases not matched to a gene: 14. The CDR3 totals 16 residues. Germline CDR1 reads LNHDA; CDR2 reads SQIVND (reference sequence). CDR3 nucleotide sequence: TGTGCCAGTAACCCTTGGGGGCTAGCGGGAATTAATGAGCAGTTCTTC. Translation: CASNPWGLAGINEQFF.

The genes are TRBV6-6 and TRBJ1-1; maybe TRBD1 (6 bases). V was shortened by 5 bases and J by 11 bases, with 12 bases between the two germline ends. Germline V CDR1 and CDR2: MNHNY, SVGAGI (reference sequence). The CDR3 length is 11 residues. The CDR3 bases are TGTGCCAGCAGTCACAGGGATCGGGCTTTCTTT. The encoded protein is CASSHRDRAFF.

The gene calls are TRBV5-8 and TRBJ1-5; D is perhaps TRBD1 (6 bases). The CDR3 spans 15 residues. CDR1 is SGHTS, CDR2 YDEGEE, per germline. The germline V and J ends were trimmed by 2 bases and 0 bases, with 9 bases remaining between them. The CDR3 spells CASSFGQNSNQPQHF. CDR3 DNA: TGTGCCAGCAGCTTCGGACAGAATAGCAATCAGCCCCAGCATTTT.

This clone occurred once. The chain is built from TRBV6-4 and TRBJ1-5; the D is unclear. Per germline, CDR1 MRHNA and CDR2 SNTAGT. The CDR3 length is 15 residues. The V gene lost 0 bases and the J gene lost 6 bases, with 12 bases spanning the gap. The DNA for the CDR3 is TGTGCCAGCAGTGACTCGGGCGGGGTCGGTCAGCCCCAGCATTTT. Residues: CASSDSGGVGQPQHF.

This rearrangement joins TRBV19 to TRBJ1-6, with 7 bases aligning to TRBD1. Germline-derived CDR1 and CDR2 are LNHDA and SQIVND (reference sequence). J lost 9 bases, V lost 7 bases, and 12 bases had no gene match. This CDR3 contains 15 residues. CDR3 DNA: TGTGCCAGTACCGTACAGGGGAGTAAGGGTTCACCCCTCCACTTT. It translates to CASTVQGSKGSPLHF.

Only a few counts were recorded for this clone. The V call is TRBV7-2, the J call TRBJ1-3; tentative D call: TRBD1 (6 bases). V dropped 2 bases and J dropped 1 base, with 9 bases sitting between them. The CDR3 consists of 15 residues. The germline CDR1 and CDR2 sequences are SGHTA and FQGNSA. As DNA, the CDR3 is TGTGCCAGCAGCTTACAGGGGCCTTCTGGAAACACCATATATTTT. This gives the protein CASSLQGPSGNTIYF.

This clone is a singleton in its sample. The chain is built from TRBV2 and TRBJ1-3; D uncertain. Trimming removed 2 bases at V and 2 bases at J, with 7 bases between. This CDR3 is built from 14 residues. CDR1 is SNHLY, CDR2 FYNNEI, per germline. CDR3 in amino acids: CASSEPAAGNTIYF. The DNA of the CDR3 is TGTGCCAGCAGTGAACCGGCAGCTGGAAACACCATATATTTT.